This TCR beta chain was identified in a study of T cells after yellow fever vaccination. At the level of the study: Preparation used SMART-Seq v4 Ultra Low Input for the low-cell-number fractions. The study, taken as a whole, reports: Abundant contaminating clonotypes from the bulk population could appear in FACS-sorted repertoires. Weaker overall, the secondary response nonetheless peaked faster (day 5 versus 15). Detected again after the booster were most primary-vaccination clones, at 96% CD4 and about 90% CD8.

Each CDR3 protein gets one entry after TCRdb re-called the 5' RACE reads with MiXCR. The sample holds 300,000 to 350,000 distinct CDR3 sequences, around 4.5% seen once. Trimming left V 2 bases short and J 1 base short, with 17 bases between. CDR1 and CDR2 (germline): ENHRY, SYGVKD. CDR3 size: 17 residues. The sample holds many counts of this clonotype. Its antigen is undetermined. The starting material was PBMCs, obtained 15 days after the yellow fever booster vaccination. The chain couples TRBV10-3 to TRBJ1-1; D call uncertain. The receptor comes from a man younger than 35 who received the YFV17D yellow fever vaccine. The CDR3 loop reads CAISEQWQVLGNTEAFF. The CDR3 region has the DNA TGTGCCATCAGTGAGCAATGGCAGGTCCTTGGGAACACTGAAGCTTTCTTT.